Each of the 10 T cell receptor beta chains below was sequenced from the same sample in a study of blood T cell repertoires in COVID-19. Sequencing used immunoSEQ multiplex PCR; TCRdb keeps in-frame clones, though not all of them. This table holds roughly 140,000 clones, 80% found once. The specimen was peripheral blood. All receptors come from a man between 60 and 75 years old with acute or convalescent COVID-19.

This rearrangement joins TRBV6-5 to TRBJ2-1; tentatively, D is TRBD1 (5 bases). CDR3 length equals 13 residues. Trimming cost V 2 bases and J 12 bases, with 14 bases left between them. The V gene's germline CDR1 is MNHEY and CDR2 SVGAGI. The CDR3 reads CASSYEAAQGQFF. The CDR3 coding sequence is TGTGCCAGCAGTTACGAGGCTGCCCAGGGGCAGTTCTTC.

The V call is TRBV5-6, the J call TRBJ2-6; D may be TRBD1 (5 bases). Trimming shortened V by 0 bases and J by 10 bases, and 8 bases separated the two germline ends. The CDR3 has 13 residues. Looked up from germline, CDR1 is SGHDT and CDR2 is YYEEEE. CDR3 residues: CASSLDRSNVLTF. For the CDR3, the DNA is TGTGCCAGCAGCTTGGACAGGAGTAACGTCCTGACTTTC. The full variable domain, in which reference TRBV5-6 and TRBJ2-6 provide the parts outside the CDR3, is DAGVTQSPTHLIKTRGQQVTLRCSPKSGHDTVSWYQQALGQGPQFIFQYYEEEERQRGNFPDRFSGHQFPNYSSELNVNALLLGDSALYLCASSLDRSNVLTFGAGSRLTVL.

This clone was detected only a few times. Sequence at one end of the junction differs from germline and may be a read error. The CDR3 DNA follows: TGTGCCAGCACTTCCCAAAGCGGGGCCCCCCCAATCTTC. It encodes CASTSQSGAPPIF. V gene TRBV2 combines with J gene TRBJ2-1, with TRBD2 identical over 7 bases. From germline, CDR1 is SNHLY and CDR2 FYNNEI. This CDR3 has 13 residues. The full variable domain, completed using reference TRBV2 and TRBJ2-1, is EPEVTQTPSHQVTQMGQEVILRCVPISNHLYFYWYRQILGQKVEFLVSFYNNEISEKSEIFDDQFSVERPDGSNFTLKIRSTKLEDSAMYFCASTSQSGAPPIFGPGTRLTVL.

V usage is TRBV19 and J usage is TRBJ1-5; D perhaps matches TRBD1 (5 bases). Between the trimmed V and J ends, which lost 7 bases and 0 bases, there was a span of 16 bases. The CDR3 length is 16 residues. Germline values: CDR1 LNHDA, CDR2 SQIVND (reference sequence). CDR3 coding DNA: TGTGCCAGTACCCCCATAGGCAGGGATAGCAATCAGCCCCAGCATTTT. Translating gives CASTPIGRDSNQPQHF.

The chain couples TRBV11-2 to TRBJ2-1; tentatively, D is TRBD1 (6 bases). Per the germline V gene, CDR1 is SGHAT and CDR2 is FQNNGV. V dropped 5 bases and J dropped 3 bases, with 14 bases sitting between them. The length of the CDR3 is 15 residues. CDR3: CASSPRDINYNEQFF. DNA of the CDR3: TGTGCCAGCAGCCCACGGGACATCAACTACAATGAGCAGTTCTTC.

The chain couples TRBV4-1 to TRBJ2-7; TRBD2 aligns across 8 bases. CDR3 length: 16 amino acids. J gave up 0 bases and V 2 bases, and 6 bases lay outside the gene matches. Looked up from germline, CDR1 is MGHRA and CDR2 is YSYEKL. CDR3 region: CASSQPLSGNSYEQYF. CDR3 DNA sequence: TGCGCCAGCAGCCAACCTCTTAGCGGGAACTCCTACGAGCAGTACTTC.

V gene TRBV5-1 combines with J gene TRBJ2-5; possibly TRBD2 for D (6 bases). Germline V gene sequence: CDR1 SGHRS, CDR2 YFSETQ. CDR3 length equals 11 residues. The V and J ends lost 5 bases and 4 bases respectively, with 6 bases between them. CDR3 amino acids: CASREGETQYF. The DNA for the CDR3 is TGCGCCAGCAGGGAGGGAGAGACCCAGTACTTC.

This clone occurred once. This chain uses TRBV19 with TRBJ1-2, with a possible D match to TRBD1 (5 bases). This CDR3 has 13 amino acids. Trimming took off 5 bases at V and 7 bases at J, with 14 bases between the two ends. In germline, CDR1 is LNHDA, CDR2 SQIVND (reference sequence). The CDR3 loop is CASSSTAGGGYTF. DNA of the CDR3: TGTGCCAGTAGTTCCACAGCCGGGGGTGGCTACACCTTC.

This clone was found a few times. J is TRBJ2-3 and V is TRBV4-1; possible D gene TRBD2, 6 bases. Germline values: CDR1 MGHRA, CDR2 YSYEKL. V lost 6 bases and J lost 5, with 12 bases in between. CDR3 size: 13 residues. CDR3 amino acids: CASSLGRGDTQYF. CDR3 in DNA: TGCGCCAGCAGTCTGGGGCGGGGAGATACGCAGTATTTT.

This chain joins TRBV21-1 and TRBJ2-1; the table calls TRBD2, which could not be checked here. TRBV21-1 is noted as a pseudogene. The CDR3 is 17 residues long. CDR3 nucleotide sequence: TGTGCCAGCAGCAAAGGAGGGGGCGGGAGGCCCAGGGGTGAGCAGTTCTTC. It yields the protein CASSKGGGGRPRGEQFF.